This TCR beta chain was obtained from a study of cytomegalovirus exposure and HLA in healthy donors. Looking at the study overall: An analysis done earlier identified some 120 million unique TCR beta sequences from about 179 million T cells. Study-level points and caveats: The later analysis indicated that the majority of CMV-associated TCR beta chains appeared HLA-restricted.

Worth noting for this clone: Antigen unknown.

Donors likely had unrecorded immune exposures despite being nominally healthy when sampled. The PCR used 60 Vbeta and 13 Jbeta primers. Under the authors' procedure: An analysis that came later counted 80 million or so unique TCR beta chains, approximately 11 million shared. Clones were sequenced by immunoSEQ multiplex PCR, and TCRdb holds only the in-frame ones, with some missing. V, J and clone size are taken as reported in that table, and D and trimming were inferred from the DNA itself. The table counts 160,000 or so clones; 2% to 2.5% lies in the top ten. V gave up 1 base and J gave up 5 bases, with 11 bases separating them. There are 14 residues in the CDR3. Germline V gives CDR1 SGHNT, CDR2 YENEEA.

Specimen: PBMCs. The chain links TRBV11-3 to TRBJ2-5; perhaps TRBD2 as D (6 bases). This clonotype originated in a man between 25 and 39 years old in good health and CMV-seronegative. The CDR3 is CASSLVTGSETQYF. The DNA for the CDR3 is TGTGCCAGCAGCTTAGTAACCGGGAGTGAGACCCAGTACTTC.